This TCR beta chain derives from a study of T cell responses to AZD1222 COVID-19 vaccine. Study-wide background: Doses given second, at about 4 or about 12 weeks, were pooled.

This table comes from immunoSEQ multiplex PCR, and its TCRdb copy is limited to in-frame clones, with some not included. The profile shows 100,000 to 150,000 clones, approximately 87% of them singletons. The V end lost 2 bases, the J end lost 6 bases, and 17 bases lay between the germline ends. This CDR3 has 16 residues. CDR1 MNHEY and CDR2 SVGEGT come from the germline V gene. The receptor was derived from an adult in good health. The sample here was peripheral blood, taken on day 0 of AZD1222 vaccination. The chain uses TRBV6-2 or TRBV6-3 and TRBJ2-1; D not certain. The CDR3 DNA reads TGTGCCAGCAGTTACCCTGTCCAAGGAGTTGGCAATGAGCAGTTCTTC. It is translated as CASSYPVQGVGNEQFF.